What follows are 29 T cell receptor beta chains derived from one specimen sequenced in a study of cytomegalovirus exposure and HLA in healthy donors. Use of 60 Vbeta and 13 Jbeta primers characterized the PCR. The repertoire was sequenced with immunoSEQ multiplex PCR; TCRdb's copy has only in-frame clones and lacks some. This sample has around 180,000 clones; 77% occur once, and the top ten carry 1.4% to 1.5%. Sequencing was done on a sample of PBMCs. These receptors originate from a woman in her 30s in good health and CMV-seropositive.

CDR3 nucleotide sequence: TGTGCCTGGAGTAAGGGGGTGGCTAATGAAAAACTGTTTTTT. It specifies CAWSKGVANEKLFF. V usage is TRBV30 and J usage is TRBJ1-4, with a possible D match to TRBD1 (6 bases). CDR1 is GTSNPN and CDR2 is SVGIG in the germline V gene (reference sequence). V was trimmed by 2 bases and J by 3 bases, leaving 10 bases between them. This CDR3 is built from 14 residues. Looking up the rest from reference TRBV30 and TRBJ1-4 gives the full variable domain: SQTIHQWPATLVQPVGSPLSLECTVEGTSNPNLYWYRQAAGRGLQLLFYSVGIGQISSEVPQNLSASRPQDRQFILSSKKLLLSDSGFYLCAWSKGVANEKLFFGSGTQLSVL.

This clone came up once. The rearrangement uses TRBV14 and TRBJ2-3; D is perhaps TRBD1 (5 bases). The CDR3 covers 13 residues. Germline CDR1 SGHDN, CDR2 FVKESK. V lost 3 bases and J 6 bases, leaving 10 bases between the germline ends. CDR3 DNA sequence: TGTGCCAGCAGCCAGCTTGGGGCGGATACGCAGTATTTT. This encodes CASSQLGADTQYF. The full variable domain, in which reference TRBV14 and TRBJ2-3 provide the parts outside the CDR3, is EAGVTQFPSHSVIEKGQTVTLRCDPISGHDNLYWYRRVMGKEIKFLLHFVKESKQDESGMPNNRFLAERTGGTYSTLKVQPAELEDSGVYFCASSQLGADTQYFGPGTRLTVL.

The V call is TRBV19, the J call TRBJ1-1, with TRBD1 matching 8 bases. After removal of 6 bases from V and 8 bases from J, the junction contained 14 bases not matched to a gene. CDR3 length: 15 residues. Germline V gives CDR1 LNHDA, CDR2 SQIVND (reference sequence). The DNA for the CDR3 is TGTGCCAGTAGCCGACAGGGGCGCCCGCTCGGAGAAGCTTTCTTT. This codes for CASSRQGRPLGEAFF.

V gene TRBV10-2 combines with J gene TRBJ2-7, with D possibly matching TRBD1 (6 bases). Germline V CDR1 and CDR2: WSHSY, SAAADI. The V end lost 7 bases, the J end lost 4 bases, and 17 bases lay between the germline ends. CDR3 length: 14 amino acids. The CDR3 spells CASMGQGGSYEQYF. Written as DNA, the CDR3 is TGCGCCAGCATGGGGCAAGGGGGAAGTTACGAGCAGTACTTC.

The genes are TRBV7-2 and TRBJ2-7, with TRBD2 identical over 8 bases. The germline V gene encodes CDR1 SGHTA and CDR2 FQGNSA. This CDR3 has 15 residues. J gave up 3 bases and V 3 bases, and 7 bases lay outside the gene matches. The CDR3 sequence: CASSFSGTSLYEQYF. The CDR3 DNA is TGTGCCAGCAGCTTCTCCGGGACTAGTCTCTACGAGCAGTACTTC.

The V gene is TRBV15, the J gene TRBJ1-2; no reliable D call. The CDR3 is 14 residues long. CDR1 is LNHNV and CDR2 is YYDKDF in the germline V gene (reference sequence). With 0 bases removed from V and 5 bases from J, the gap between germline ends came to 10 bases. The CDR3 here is CATSRDWRGYGYTF. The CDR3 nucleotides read TGTGCCACCAGCAGAGATTGGCGGGGATATGGCTACACCTTC.

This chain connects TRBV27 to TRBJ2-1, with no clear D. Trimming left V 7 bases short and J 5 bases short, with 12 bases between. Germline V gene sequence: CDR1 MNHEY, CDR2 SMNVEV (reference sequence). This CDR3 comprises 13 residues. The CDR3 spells CASTQRLDNEQFF. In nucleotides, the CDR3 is TGTGCCAGCACCCAGAGACTCGACAATGAGCAGTTCTTC.

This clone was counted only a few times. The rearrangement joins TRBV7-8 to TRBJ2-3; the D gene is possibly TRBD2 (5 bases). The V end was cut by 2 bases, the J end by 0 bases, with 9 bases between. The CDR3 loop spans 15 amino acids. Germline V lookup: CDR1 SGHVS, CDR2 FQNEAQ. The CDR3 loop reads CASSLSRTSTDTQYF. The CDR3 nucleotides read TGTGCCAGCAGCTTAAGCCGGACTAGCACAGATACGCAGTATTTT.

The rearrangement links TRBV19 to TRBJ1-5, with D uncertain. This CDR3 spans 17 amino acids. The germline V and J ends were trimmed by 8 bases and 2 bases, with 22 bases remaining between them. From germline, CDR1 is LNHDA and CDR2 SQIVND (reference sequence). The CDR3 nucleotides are TGTGCCAGTCGCGTAGGGAGCTATCCCTCGGGCAATCAGCCCCAGCATTTT. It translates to CASRVGSYPSGNQPQHF.

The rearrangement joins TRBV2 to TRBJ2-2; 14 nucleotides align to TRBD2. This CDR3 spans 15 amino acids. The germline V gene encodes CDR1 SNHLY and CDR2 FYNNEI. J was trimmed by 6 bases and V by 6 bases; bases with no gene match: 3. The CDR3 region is CASRGLAGVAGELFF. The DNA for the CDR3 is TGTGCCAGCAGGGGACTAGCGGGAGTGGCCGGGGAGCTGTTTTTT.

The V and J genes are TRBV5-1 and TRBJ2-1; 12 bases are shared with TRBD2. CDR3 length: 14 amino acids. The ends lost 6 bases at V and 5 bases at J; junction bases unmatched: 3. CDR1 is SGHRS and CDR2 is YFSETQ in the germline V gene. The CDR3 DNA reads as TGCGCCAGCACCTGGACTAGCGGGAACAATGAGCAGTTCTTC. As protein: CASTWTSGNNEQFF.

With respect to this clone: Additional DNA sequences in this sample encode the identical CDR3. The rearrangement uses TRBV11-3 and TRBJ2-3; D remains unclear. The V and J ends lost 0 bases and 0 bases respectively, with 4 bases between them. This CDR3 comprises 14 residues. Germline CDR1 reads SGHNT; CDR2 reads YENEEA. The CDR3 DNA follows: TGTGCCAGCAGCTTAGACAGGAGCACAGATACGCAGTATTTT. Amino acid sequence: CASSLDRSTDTQYF.

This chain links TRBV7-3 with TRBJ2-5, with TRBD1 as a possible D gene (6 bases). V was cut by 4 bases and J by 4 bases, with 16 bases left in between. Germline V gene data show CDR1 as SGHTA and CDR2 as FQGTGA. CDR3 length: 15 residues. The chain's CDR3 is CASSSGVGPPETQYF. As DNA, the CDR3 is TGTGCCAGCAGCTCAGGGGTAGGGCCCCCAGAGACCCAGTACTTC.

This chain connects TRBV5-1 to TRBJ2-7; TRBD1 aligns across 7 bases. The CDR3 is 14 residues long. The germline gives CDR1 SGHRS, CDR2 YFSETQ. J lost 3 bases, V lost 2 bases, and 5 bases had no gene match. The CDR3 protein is CASSFGTESYEQYF. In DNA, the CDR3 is TGCGCCAGCAGCTTCGGGACAGAGAGCTACGAGCAGTACTTC.

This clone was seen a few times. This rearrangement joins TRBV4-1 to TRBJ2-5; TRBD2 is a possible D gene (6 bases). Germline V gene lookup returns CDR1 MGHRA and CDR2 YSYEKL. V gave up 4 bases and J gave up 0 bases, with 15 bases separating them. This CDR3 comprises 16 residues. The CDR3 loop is CASSPIEGGDQETQYF. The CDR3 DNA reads TGCGCCAGCAGCCCTATAGAGGGCGGGGACCAAGAGACCCAGTACTTC.

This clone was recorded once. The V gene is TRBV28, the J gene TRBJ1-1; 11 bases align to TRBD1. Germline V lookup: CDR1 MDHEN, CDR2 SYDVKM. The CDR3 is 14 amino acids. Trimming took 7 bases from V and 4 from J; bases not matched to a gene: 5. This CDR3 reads CASISDRGRTEAFF. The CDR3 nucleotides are TGTGCCAGCATTTCGGACAGGGGGCGCACTGAAGCTTTCTTT.

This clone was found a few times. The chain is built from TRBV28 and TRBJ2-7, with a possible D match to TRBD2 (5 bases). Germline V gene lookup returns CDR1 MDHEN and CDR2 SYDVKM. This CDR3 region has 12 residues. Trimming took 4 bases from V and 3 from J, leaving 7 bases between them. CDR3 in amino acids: CASSSGDYEQYF. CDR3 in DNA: TGTGCCAGCAGTTCCGGGGACTACGAGCAGTACTTC.

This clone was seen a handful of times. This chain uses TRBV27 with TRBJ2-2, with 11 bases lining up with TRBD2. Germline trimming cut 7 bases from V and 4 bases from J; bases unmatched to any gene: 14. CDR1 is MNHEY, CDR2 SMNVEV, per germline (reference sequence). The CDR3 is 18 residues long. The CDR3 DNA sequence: TGTGCCAGCACCCTCATACTAGCGGGAGCTTCGGCCACCGGGGAGCTGTTTTTT. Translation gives CASTLILAGASATGELFF.

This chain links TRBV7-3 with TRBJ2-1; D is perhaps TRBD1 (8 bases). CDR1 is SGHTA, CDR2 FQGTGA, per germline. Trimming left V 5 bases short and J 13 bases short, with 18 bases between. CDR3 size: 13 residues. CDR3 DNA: TGTGCCAGCAGCCTAAACGGGGGGACAGGACAGTTCTTC. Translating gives CASSLNGGTGQFF.

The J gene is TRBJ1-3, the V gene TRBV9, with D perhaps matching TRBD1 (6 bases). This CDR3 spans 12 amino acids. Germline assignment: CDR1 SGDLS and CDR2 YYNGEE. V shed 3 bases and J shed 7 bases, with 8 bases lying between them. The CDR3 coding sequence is TGTGCCAGCAGCGCTCAGGGGAACACCATATATTTT. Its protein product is CASSAQGNTIYF.

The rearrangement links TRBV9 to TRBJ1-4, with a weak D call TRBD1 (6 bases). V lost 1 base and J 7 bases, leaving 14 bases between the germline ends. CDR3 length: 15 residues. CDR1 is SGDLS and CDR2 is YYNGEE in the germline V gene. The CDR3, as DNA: TGTGCCAGCAGCGTACTGTCAGGGGAAGGTGAAAAACTGTTTTTT. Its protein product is CASSVLSGEGEKLFF.

Here the CDR3 reads CSVQGQGGTEAFF. The CDR3 DNA follows: TGCAGCGTGCAAGGACAGGGCGGCACTGAAGCTTTCTTT. The chain has TRBV29-1 and TRBJ1-1, with 8 nucleotides matching TRBD1. There are 13 residues in the CDR3. CDR1 is SQVTM, CDR2 ANQGSEA, per germline. J gave up 4 bases and V 6 bases, and 7 bases lay outside the gene matches.

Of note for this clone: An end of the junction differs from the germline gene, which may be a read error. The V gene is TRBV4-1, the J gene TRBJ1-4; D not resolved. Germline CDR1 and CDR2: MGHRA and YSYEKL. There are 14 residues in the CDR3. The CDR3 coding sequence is TGCGTCAGCAGCCAAGAGAGGGATTCCGAAAAACTGTTTTTT. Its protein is CVSSQERDSEKLFF.

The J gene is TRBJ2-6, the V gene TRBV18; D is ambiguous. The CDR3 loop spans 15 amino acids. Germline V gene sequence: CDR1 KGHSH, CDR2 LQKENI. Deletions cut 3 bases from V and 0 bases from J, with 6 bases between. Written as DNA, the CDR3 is TGTGCCAGCTCACCCCTTCCCTCTGGGGCCAACGTCCTGACTTTC. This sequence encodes CASSPLPSGANVLTF.

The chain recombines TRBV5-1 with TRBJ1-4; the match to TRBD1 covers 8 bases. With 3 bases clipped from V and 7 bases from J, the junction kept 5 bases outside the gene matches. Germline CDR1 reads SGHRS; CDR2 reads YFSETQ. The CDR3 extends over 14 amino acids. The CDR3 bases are TGCGCCAGCAGCTCAGGGGGCCAGGGTGAAAAACTGTTTTTT. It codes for CASSSGGQGEKLFF. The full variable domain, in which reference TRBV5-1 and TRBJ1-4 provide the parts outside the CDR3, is KAGVTQTPRYLIKTRGQQVTLSCSPISGHRSVSWYQQTPGQGLQFLFEYFSETQRNKGNFPGRFSGRQFSNSRSEMNVSTLELGDSALYLCASSSGGQGEKLFFGSGTQLSVL.

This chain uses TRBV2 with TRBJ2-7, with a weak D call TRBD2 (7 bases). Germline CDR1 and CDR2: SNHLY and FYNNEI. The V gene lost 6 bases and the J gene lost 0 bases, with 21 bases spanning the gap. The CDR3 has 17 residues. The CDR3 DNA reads TGTGCCAGCAGCAATGATGGGGGGGCGTTTAGCTCCTACGAGCAGTACTTC. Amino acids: CASSNDGGAFSSYEQYF.

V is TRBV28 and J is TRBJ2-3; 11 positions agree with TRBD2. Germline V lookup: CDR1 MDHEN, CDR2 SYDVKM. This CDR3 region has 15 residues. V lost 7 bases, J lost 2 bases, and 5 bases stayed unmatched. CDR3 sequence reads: CASTLAGGFTDTQYF. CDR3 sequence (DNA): TGTGCCAGCACCTTAGCGGGAGGGTTCACAGATACGCAGTATTTT.

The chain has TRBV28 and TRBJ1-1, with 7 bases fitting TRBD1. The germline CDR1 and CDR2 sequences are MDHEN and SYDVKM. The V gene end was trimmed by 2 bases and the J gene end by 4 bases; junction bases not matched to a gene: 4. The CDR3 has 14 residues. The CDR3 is CASSLVAGGTEAFF. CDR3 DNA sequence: TGTGCCAGCAGTTTAGTTGCAGGGGGCACTGAAGCTTTCTTT.

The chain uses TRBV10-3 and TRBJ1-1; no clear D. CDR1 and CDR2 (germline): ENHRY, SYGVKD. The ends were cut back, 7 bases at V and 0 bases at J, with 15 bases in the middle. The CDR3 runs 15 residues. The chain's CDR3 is CAINGGGYMNTEAFF. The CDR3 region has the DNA TGTGCCATCAACGGAGGCGGATACATGAACACTGAAGCTTTCTTT.